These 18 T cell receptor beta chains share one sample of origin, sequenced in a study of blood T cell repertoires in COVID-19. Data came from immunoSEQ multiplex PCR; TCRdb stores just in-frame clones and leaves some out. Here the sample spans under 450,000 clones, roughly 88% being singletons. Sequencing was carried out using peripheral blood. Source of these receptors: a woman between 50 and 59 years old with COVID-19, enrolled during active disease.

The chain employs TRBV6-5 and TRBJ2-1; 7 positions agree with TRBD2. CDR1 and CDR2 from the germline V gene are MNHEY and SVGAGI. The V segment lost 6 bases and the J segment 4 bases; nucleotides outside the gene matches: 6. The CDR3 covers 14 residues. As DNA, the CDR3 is TGTGCCAGCAGCCAAGCGGGGCCGTACAATGAGCAGTTCTTC. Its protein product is CASSQAGPYNEQFF.

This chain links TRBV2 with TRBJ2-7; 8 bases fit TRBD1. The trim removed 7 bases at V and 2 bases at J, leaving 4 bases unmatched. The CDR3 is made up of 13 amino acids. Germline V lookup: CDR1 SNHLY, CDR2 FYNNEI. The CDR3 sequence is CASTMDRAYEQYF. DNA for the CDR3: TGTGCCAGCACCATGGACAGGGCCTACGAGCAGTACTTC. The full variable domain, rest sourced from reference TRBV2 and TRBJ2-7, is EPEVTQTPSHQVTQMGQEVILRCVPISNHLYFYWYRQILGQKVEFLVSFYNNEISEKSEIFDDQFSVERPDGSNFTLKIRSTKLEDSAMYFCASTMDRAYEQYFGPGTRLTVT.

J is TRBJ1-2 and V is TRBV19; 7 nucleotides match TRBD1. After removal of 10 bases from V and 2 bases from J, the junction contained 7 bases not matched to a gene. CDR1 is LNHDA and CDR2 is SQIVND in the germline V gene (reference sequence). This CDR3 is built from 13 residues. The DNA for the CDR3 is TGTGCCACTCAATACAGGGGAAACTATGGCTACACCTTC. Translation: CATQYRGNYGYTF.

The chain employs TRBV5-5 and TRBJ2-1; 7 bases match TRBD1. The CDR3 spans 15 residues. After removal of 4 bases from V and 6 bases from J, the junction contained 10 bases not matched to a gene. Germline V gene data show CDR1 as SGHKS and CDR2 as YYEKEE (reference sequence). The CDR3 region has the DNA TGTGCCAGCAGCACCCGGACTCCAGGGGGCAATGAGCAGTTCTTC. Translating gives CASSTRTPGGNEQFF. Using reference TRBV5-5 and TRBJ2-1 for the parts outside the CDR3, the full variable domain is DAGVTQSPTHLIKTRGQQVTLRCSPISGHKSVSWYQQVLGQGPQFIFQYYEKEERGRGNFPDRFSARQFPNYSSELNVNALLLGDSALYLCASSTRTPGGNEQFFGPGTRLTVL.

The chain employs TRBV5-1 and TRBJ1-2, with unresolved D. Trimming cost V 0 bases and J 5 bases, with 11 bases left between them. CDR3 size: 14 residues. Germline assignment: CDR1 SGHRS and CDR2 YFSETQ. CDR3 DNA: TGCGCCAGCAGCTTGGTTGGCCAGGAATATGGCTACACCTTC. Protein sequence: CASSLVGQEYGYTF.

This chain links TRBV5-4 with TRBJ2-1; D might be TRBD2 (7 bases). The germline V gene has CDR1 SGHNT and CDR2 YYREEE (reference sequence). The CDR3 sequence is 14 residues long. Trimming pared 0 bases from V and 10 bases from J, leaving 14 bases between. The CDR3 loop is CASSLGVRGLEQFF. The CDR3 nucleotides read TGTGCCAGCAGCTTGGGGGTGCGGGGGCTAGAGCAGTTCTTC.

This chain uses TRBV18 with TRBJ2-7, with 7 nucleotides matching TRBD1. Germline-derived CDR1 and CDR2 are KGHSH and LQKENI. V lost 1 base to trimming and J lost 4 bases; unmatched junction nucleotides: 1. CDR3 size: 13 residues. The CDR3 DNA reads TGTGCCAGCTCACCACAGGGACAGTACGAGCAGTACTTC. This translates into CASSPQGQYEQYF.

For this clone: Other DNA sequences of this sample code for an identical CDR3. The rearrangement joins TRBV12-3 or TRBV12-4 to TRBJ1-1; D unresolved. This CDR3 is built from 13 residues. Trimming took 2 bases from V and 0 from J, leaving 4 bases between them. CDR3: CASSLSVNTEAFF. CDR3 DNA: TGTGCCAGCAGTTTATCCGTGAACACTGAAGCTTTCTTT.

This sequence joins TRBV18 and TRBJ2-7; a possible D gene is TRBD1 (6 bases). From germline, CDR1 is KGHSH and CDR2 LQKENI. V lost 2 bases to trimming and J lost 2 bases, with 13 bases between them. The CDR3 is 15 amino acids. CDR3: CASSPGAGDTYEQYF. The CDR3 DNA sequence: TGTGCCAGCTCACCAGGGGCAGGGGATACCTACGAGCAGTACTTC.

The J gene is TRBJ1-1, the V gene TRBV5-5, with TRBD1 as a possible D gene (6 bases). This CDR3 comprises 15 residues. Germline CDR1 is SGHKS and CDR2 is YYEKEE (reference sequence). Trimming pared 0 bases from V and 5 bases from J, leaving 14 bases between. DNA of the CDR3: TGTGCCAGCAGCTTGGGGACTGGGACATGGACTGAAGCTTTCTTT. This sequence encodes CASSLGTGTWTEAFF.

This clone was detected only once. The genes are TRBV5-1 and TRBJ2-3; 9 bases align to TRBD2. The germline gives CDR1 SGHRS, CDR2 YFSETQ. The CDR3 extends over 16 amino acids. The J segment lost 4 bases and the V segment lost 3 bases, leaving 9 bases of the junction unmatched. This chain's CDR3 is CASSSFQAGGADTQYF. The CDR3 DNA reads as TGCGCCAGCAGCTCCTTCCAGGCGGGGGGGGCAGATACGCAGTATTTT. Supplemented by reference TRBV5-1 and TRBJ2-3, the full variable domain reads KAGVTQTPRYLIKTRGQQVTLSCSPISGHRSVSWYQQTPGQGLQFLFEYFSETQRNKGNFPGRFSGRQFSNSRSEMNVSTLELGDSALYLCASSSFQAGGADTQYFGPGTRLTVL.

Here the CDR3 DNA reads TGTGCCAGCAGAGCAGGGTCGACCACAGATACGCAGTATTTT. It codes for CASRAGSTTDTQYF. The V gene is TRBV9, the J gene TRBJ2-3, with D perhaps TRBD1 (5 bases). Trimming stripped 5 bases from V and 2 bases from J, with 12 bases between. CDR1 SGDLS and CDR2 YYNGEE come from the germline V gene. CDR3 length: 14 residues.

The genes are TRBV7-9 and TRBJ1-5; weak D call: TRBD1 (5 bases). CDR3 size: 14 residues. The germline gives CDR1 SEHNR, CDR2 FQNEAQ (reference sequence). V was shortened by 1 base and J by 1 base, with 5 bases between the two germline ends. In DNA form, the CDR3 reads TGTGCCAGCAGCTTAGAGGGGAGCAATCAGCCCCAGCATTTT. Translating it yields CASSLEGSNQPQHF. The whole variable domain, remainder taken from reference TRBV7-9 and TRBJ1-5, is DTGVSQNPRHKITKRGQNVTFRCDPISEHNRLYWYRQTLGQGPEFLTYFQNEAQLEKSRLLSDRFSAERPKGSFSTLEIQRTEQGDSAMYLCASSLEGSNQPQHFGDGTRLSIL.

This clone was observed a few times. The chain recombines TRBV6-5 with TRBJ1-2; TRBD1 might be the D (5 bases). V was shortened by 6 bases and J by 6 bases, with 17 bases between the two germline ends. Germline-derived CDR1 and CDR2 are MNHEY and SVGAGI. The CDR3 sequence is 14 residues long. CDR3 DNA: TGTGCCAGCAGCCTAGGCGGGGGAGTTGATGGCTACACCTTC. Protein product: CASSLGGGVDGYTF.

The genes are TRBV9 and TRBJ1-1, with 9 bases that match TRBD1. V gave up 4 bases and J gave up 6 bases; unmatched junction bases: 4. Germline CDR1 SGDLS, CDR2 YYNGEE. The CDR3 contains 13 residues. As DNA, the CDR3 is TGTGCCAGCAGCCCCAGACAGGGGGCTGAAGCTTTCTTT. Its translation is CASSPRQGAEAFF. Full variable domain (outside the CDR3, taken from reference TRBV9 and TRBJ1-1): DSGVTQTPKHLITATGQRVTLRCSPRSGDLSVYWYQQSLDQGLQFLIQYYNGEERAKGNILERFSAQQFPDLHSELNLSSLELGDSALYFCASSPRQGAEAFFGQGTRLTVV.

This CDR3 reads CASSVGQINTGELFF. The CDR3 coding sequence is TGTGCCAGCAGCGTAGGCCAGATAAACACCGGGGAGCTGTTTTTT. The rearrangement links TRBV9 to TRBJ2-2, with D unresolved. The CDR3 totals 15 residues. Trimming shortened V by 0 bases and J by 2 bases, and 8 bases separated the two germline ends. Germline CDR1 SGDLS, CDR2 YYNGEE.

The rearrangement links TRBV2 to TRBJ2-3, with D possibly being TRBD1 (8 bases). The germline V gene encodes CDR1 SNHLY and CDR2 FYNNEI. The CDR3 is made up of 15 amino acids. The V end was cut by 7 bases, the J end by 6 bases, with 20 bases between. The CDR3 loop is CASILQGGRADTQYF. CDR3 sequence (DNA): TGTGCCAGCATTTTACAGGGGGGGCGTGCGGATACGCAGTATTTT.

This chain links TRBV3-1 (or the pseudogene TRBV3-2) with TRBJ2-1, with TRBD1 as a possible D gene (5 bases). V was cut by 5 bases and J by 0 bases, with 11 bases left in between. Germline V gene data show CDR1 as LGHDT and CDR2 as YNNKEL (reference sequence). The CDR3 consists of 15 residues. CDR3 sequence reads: CASSSDSSSYNEQFF. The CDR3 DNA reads TGTGCCAGCAGCTCCGACAGCAGCTCCTACAATGAGCAGTTCTTC.